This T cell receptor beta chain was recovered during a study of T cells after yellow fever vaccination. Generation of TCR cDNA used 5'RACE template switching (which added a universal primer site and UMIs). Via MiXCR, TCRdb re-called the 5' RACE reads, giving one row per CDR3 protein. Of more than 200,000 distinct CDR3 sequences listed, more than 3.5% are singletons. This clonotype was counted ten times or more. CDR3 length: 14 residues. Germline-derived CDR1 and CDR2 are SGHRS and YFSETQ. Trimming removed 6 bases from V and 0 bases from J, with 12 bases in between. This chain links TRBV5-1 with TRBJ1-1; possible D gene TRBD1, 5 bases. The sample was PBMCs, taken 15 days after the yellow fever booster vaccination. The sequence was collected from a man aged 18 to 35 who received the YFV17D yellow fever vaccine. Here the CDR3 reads CASIRDLLNTEAFF. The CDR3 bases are TGCGCCAGCATCCGGGACCTACTGAACACTGAAGCTTTCTTT.